The next 25 T cell receptor beta chains were all read from a single sample in a study of CD8+ T cells in alopecia areata. Treatment noted: oral pan-JAK inhibitor, 5-10 mg twice daily. The investigators collected lesional scalp punch biopsies and peripheral blood from alopecia areata patients. Following extraction, RNA underwent reverse transcription to cDNA, which served as the sequencing template. Measured with immunoSEQ multiplex PCR; TCRdb has only the in-frame clones, and not every one. This sample has 3,000 to 4,500 clones; roughly 71% occur once, and the top ten carry 9.3%. The material sequenced was skin, taken at week 24, from a patient treated with tofacitinib. The receptors were gathered from a human donor with alopecia areata.

The chain links TRBV7-2 to TRBJ1-2; D gene ambiguous. The V end lost 1 base, the J end lost 4 bases, and 16 bases lay between the germline ends. The CDR3 has 16 amino acids. CDR1 and CDR2 (germline): SGHTA, FQGNSA. This chain's CDR3 is CASSLGPPPALYGYTF. DNA for the CDR3: TGTGCCAGCAGCTTAGGCCCGCCCCCGGCCCTCTATGGCTACACCTTC.

This clone is large. This chain joins TRBV28 and TRBJ2-7; 8 bases align to TRBD2. Germline values: CDR1 MDHEN, CDR2 SYDVKM. V gave up 3 bases and J gave up 6 bases; unmatched junction bases: 16. The CDR3 length is 17 residues. The CDR3 DNA reads as TGTGCCAGCAGTTTGATCCCTCCCGGGACTAGGTATGGCGAGCAGTACTTC. This translates into CASSLIPPGTRYGEQYF.

The chain uses TRBV5-1 and TRBJ2-2, with a possible D match to TRBD1 (5 bases). The CDR3 extends over 15 amino acids. V dropped 3 bases and J dropped 3 bases, with 12 bases sitting between them. CDR1 is SGHRS and CDR2 is YFSETQ in the germline V gene. The DNA for the CDR3 is TGCGCCAGCAGCTCCGGACAAGTACACACCGGGGAGCTGTTTTTT. Its translation: CASSSGQVHTGELFF.

There are a few counts of this clone. V is TRBV7-2 and J is TRBJ1-1, with D perhaps TRBD1 (5 bases). The CDR3 spans 17 residues. Trimming took 2 bases from V and 3 from J, leaving 19 bases between them. The germline V gene has CDR1 SGHTA and CDR2 FQGNSA. CDR3 loop: CASSLWGSVLRHTEAFF. The CDR3 DNA reads as TGTGCCAGCAGCTTATGGGGCTCGGTACTGCGGCACACTGAAGCTTTCTTT.

Concerning this clone itself: At one of its ends the junction is not consistent with the germline gene, which may arise from a read error. V is TRBV2 and J is TRBJ2-7; D ambiguous. Per germline, CDR1 SNHLY and CDR2 FYNNEI. The CDR3 spans 13 residues. Written as DNA, the CDR3 is TGTGCCGGCAGTGAAGGTCCCCCGGGCGAGCAGTACTTC. Its protein product is CAGSEGPPGEQYF.

The gene calls are TRBV18 and TRBJ2-5; no clear D. The J call is uncertain, as TRBJ2-7 better fits the DNA end. Germline-derived CDR1 and CDR2 are KGHSH and LQKENI. This CDR3 is 15 amino acids long. CDR3 sequence (DNA): TGTGCCAGCTCACCACAAGCCGACACTGCCTACGAGCAGTACTTC. Protein: CASSPQADTAYEQYF.

This sequence joins TRBV6-5 and TRBJ1-1; TRBD1 might be the D (5 bases). Germline CDR1 MNHEY, CDR2 SVGAGI. The CDR3 is made up of 13 amino acids. V lost 7 bases to trimming and J lost 3 bases, with 12 bases between them. CDR3: CASTRGGYTEAFF. In DNA form, the CDR3 reads TGTGCCAGCACGAGGGGCGGATACACTGAAGCTTTCTTT.

J is TRBJ2-5 and V is TRBV5-4; 9 nucleotides line up with TRBD1. The CDR3 covers 15 residues. Germline V lookup: CDR1 SGHNT, CDR2 YYREEE (reference sequence). J was trimmed by 5 bases and V by 4 bases; bases with no gene match: 9. CDR3 protein: CASSRSTGGEETQYF. As DNA, the CDR3 is TGTGCCAGCAGCCGATCCACAGGGGGCGAGGAGACCCAGTACTTC. Looking up the rest from reference TRBV5-4 and TRBJ2-5 gives the full variable domain: ETGVTQSPTHLIKTRGQQVTLRCSSQSGHNTVSWYQQALGQGPQFIFQYYREEENGRGNFPPRFSGLQFPNYSSELNVNALELDDSALYLCASSRSTGGEETQYFGPGTRLLVL.

The chain employs TRBV28 and TRBJ2-5; D possibly corresponds to TRBD2 (5 bases). Trimming left V 5 bases short and J 4 bases short, with 8 bases between. The CDR3 has 12 amino acids. Germline V CDR1 and CDR2: MDHEN, SYDVKM. The CDR3 sequence: CASSEGVETQYF. In DNA form, the CDR3 reads TGTGCCAGCAGTGAGGGAGTAGAGACCCAGTACTTC.

This rearrangement joins TRBV7-9 to TRBJ2-7; D gene ambiguous. The V end lost 4 bases, the J end lost 3 bases, and 19 bases lay between the germline ends. The CDR3 length is 16 residues. Per germline, CDR1 SEHNR and CDR2 FQNEAQ (reference sequence). For the CDR3, the DNA is TGTGCCAGCAGCTCCCTCCTCAACACCTTAGGCTACGAGCAGTACTTC. Protein product: CASSSLLNTLGYEQYF.

The chain is built from TRBV13 and TRBJ2-5; D possibly corresponds to TRBD2 (5 bases). Germline V gene data show CDR1 as PRHDT and CDR2 as FYEKMQ (reference sequence). With 5 bases removed from V and 5 bases from J, the gap between germline ends came to 9 bases. CDR3 size: 12 residues. The CDR3 here is CASSPAGETQYF. The CDR3 DNA reads TGTGCCAGCAGCCCCGCGGGTGAGACCCAGTACTTC.

The chain combines TRBV2 with TRBJ2-1, with a weak D call TRBD1 (6 bases). The V gene lost 6 bases and the J gene lost 12 bases, with 12 bases spanning the gap. The CDR3 covers 11 residues. CDR1 is SNHLY and CDR2 is FYNNEI in the germline V gene. The CDR3 sequence: CASSRGGLQFF. As DNA, the CDR3 is TGTGCCAGCAGCCGAGGGGGATTGCAGTTCTTC.

This sequence joins TRBV6-5 and TRBJ2-1; 9 bases fit TRBD1. The CDR3 is 15 amino acids. The V gene's germline CDR1 is MNHEY and CDR2 SVGAGI. Germline trimming cut 0 bases from V and 10 bases from J; bases unmatched to any gene: 7. The chain's CDR3 is CASSYSNYGQGEQFF. The CDR3 DNA reads as TGTGCCAGCAGTTACTCGAATTATGGACAGGGGGAGCAGTTCTTC.

The rearrangement links TRBV7-2 to TRBJ1-2; D call uncertain. Trimming stripped 5 bases from V and 0 bases from J, with 10 bases between. This CDR3 region has 14 residues. Germline assignment: CDR1 SGHTA and CDR2 FQGNSA. The CDR3 spells CASSPTAANYGYTF. For the CDR3, the DNA is TGTGCCAGCAGCCCCACCGCCGCTAACTATGGCTACACCTTC.

Comment on this clone: At the DNA level, this CDR3 is encoded by other sequences in the same sample as well. V usage is TRBV7-9 and J usage is TRBJ2-5; TRBD1 matches at 7 bases. The J segment lost 5 bases and the V segment lost 5 bases, leaving 5 bases of the junction unmatched. The CDR3 totals 13 residues. In germline, CDR1 is SEHNR, CDR2 FQNEAQ (reference sequence). The CDR3 coding sequence is TGTGCCAGCAGCCGGGACAGCGGTGAGACCCAGTACTTC. It translates to CASSRDSGETQYF.

Of note for this clone: Germline and junction disagree at one end, which may indicate a read error. This chain connects TRBV28 to TRBJ2-3; weak D call: TRBD2 (5 bases). The germline V gene has CDR1 MDHEN and CDR2 SYDVKM. This CDR3 spans 17 amino acids. The CDR3 reads CAGSRPPTRTRTDTQYF. CDR3 coding DNA: TGTGCCGGCAGCCGACCTCCTACTAGGACCAGGACAGATACGCAGTATTTT.

The V and J genes are TRBV4-3 and TRBJ1-4, with D tentatively TRBD1 (6 bases). The germline V and J ends were trimmed by 0 bases and 8 bases, with 16 bases remaining between them. The CDR3 is 16 amino acids. Germline values: CDR1 LGHNA, CDR2 YSLEER. The DNA for the CDR3 is TGCGCCAGCAGCCAAGATGGGGGGCAGCGGGCGGAAAAACTGTTTTTT. Its translation: CASSQDGGQRAEKLFF.

The chain couples TRBV11-2 to TRBJ2-1; D is uncertain. The CDR3 spans 14 residues. CDR1 and CDR2 (germline): SGHAT, FQNNGV. Trimming removed 0 bases from V and 0 bases from J, with 3 bases in between. The CDR3 nucleotides read TGTGCCAGCAGCTTAGAAGTCTCCTACAATGAGCAGTTCTTC. This sequence encodes CASSLEVSYNEQFF.

The chain links TRBV29-1 to TRBJ1-2, with D unclear. Looked up from germline, CDR1 is SQVTM and CDR2 is ANQGSEA. The CDR3 runs 10 residues. Trimming cost V 6 bases and J 6 bases, with 8 bases left between them. This CDR3 reads CSVLLNGYTF. The CDR3 nucleotides are TGCAGCGTCCTTCTAAATGGCTACACCTTC.

This clone was seen a handful of times. The chain couples TRBV4-1 to TRBJ1-4; D unresolved. The CDR3 extends over 15 amino acids. Germline CDR1 and CDR2: MGHRA and YSYEKL. Trimming left V 4 bases short and J 4 bases short, with 13 bases between. The CDR3 nucleotides are TGCGCCAGCAGCCGCGGACCTCGCGATAATGAAAAACTGTTTTTT. Encoded protein: CASSRGPRDNEKLFF.

The V gene is TRBV27, the J gene TRBJ2-7; D may be TRBD1 (6 bases). The CDR3 contains 16 residues. Trimming removed 2 bases from V and 2 bases from J, with 16 bases in between. Per germline, CDR1 MNHEY and CDR2 SMNVEV (reference sequence). The CDR3, as DNA: TGTGCCAGCAGTTTAATGGGCGCGACAGGAACCTACGAGCAGTACTTC. Its protein product is CASSLMGATGTYEQYF.

The chain uses TRBV4-2 and TRBJ2-3; 10 bases agree with TRBD2. The CDR3 covers 17 residues. The J segment lost 4 bases and the V segment lost 4 bases, leaving 11 bases of the junction unmatched. Germline V gene data show CDR1 as LGHNA and CDR2 as YNFKEQ. CDR3 DNA sequence: TGTGCCAGCAGCCTAGGGGATCTAGCGGGGGCGTCAGATACGCAGTATTTT. This codes for CASSLGDLAGASDTQYF.

V is TRBV5-1 and J is TRBJ2-3; D remains unclear. Trimming took off 4 bases at V and 2 bases at J, with 11 bases between the two ends. Germline V lookup: CDR1 SGHRS, CDR2 YFSETQ. This CDR3 contains 14 residues. This CDR3 is CASSPRSNTDTQYF. The CDR3, as DNA: TGCGCCAGCAGCCCGCGTTCTAACACAGATACGCAGTATTTT.

The chain joins TRBV4-3 to TRBJ2-2; a weak D match, TRBD2 (7 bases). Germline CDR1 is LGHNA and CDR2 is YSLEER. Trimming removed 3 bases from V and 4 bases from J, with 15 bases in between. This CDR3 is built from 16 residues. The CDR3 nucleotides read TGCGCCAGCAGCCATGTTGGGCGGGGGCCCACCGGGGAGCTGTTTTTT. Amino acids: CASSHVGRGPTGELFF.

This clone was seen only a few times. The CDR3 here is CASSLDPQGGYTF. As DNA, the CDR3 is TGTGCCAGCAGCTTAGACCCACAGGGCGGCTACACCTTC. This chain joins TRBV7-9 and TRBJ1-2; TRBD1 might be the D (6 bases). The germline V and J ends were trimmed by 1 base and 8 bases, with 11 bases remaining between them. The CDR3 has 13 amino acids. Germline V CDR1 and CDR2: SEHNR, FQNEAQ (reference sequence). Full variable domain (rest looked up from reference TRBV7-9 and TRBJ1-2): DTGVSQNPRHKITKRGQNVTFRCDPISEHNRLYWYRQTLGQGPEFLTYFQNEAQLEKSRLLSDRFSAERPKGSFSTLEIQRTEQGDSAMYLCASSLDPQGGYTFGSGTRLTVV.